These 31 T cell receptor beta chains share one sample of origin, sequenced in a study of blood T cell repertoires in COVID-19. Sequenced by immunoSEQ multiplex PCR; TCRdb stores in-frame clones only, minus some. The sample contains 200,000 to 250,000 clones, 85% of which appear only once. Sequencing input: PBMCs or T cells enriched from blood (not recorded which). The receptors were sampled from a woman aged 50 to 60 with acute COVID-19.

Turning to this clone: Sequence at one end of the junction differs from germline and may be a read error. The CDR3 loop reads CASSFPGVVSSEQYF. DNA of the CDR3: TGTGCCAGCAGTTTTCCCGGGGTTGTATCCTCCGAGCAGTACTTC. This chain links TRBV28 with TRBJ2-7, with D possibly being TRBD2 (5 bases). There are 15 residues in the CDR3. The germline gives CDR1 MDHEN, CDR2 SYDVKM.

The chain links TRBV2 to TRBJ2-1, with D uncertain. The CDR3 contains 11 residues. The germline V and J ends were trimmed by 1 base and 9 bases, with 4 bases remaining between them. Germline lookup yields CDR1 SNHLY and CDR2 FYNNEI. The CDR3 reads CASSEGGEQFF. The CDR3 bases are TGTGCCAGCAGTGAAGGAGGTGAGCAGTTCTTC.

This rearrangement joins TRBV27 to TRBJ1-3, with unresolved D. Germline lookup yields CDR1 MNHEY and CDR2 SMNVEV (reference sequence). V shed 3 bases and J shed 0 bases, with 12 bases lying between them. The CDR3 is 16 amino acids. The CDR3: CASSFVGPSSGNTIYF. CDR3 in DNA: TGTGCCAGCAGTTTCGTGGGCCCCAGCTCTGGAAACACCATATATTTT.

The rearrangement links TRBV19 to TRBJ1-1; no reliable D call. The CDR3 consists of 13 residues. The V end lost 9 bases, the J end lost 4 bases, and 15 bases lay between the germline ends. Looked up from germline, CDR1 is LNHDA and CDR2 is SQIVND (reference sequence). The CDR3 here is CASRQRYGTEAFF. The CDR3 region has the DNA TGTGCCAGCCGTCAGAGGTATGGCACTGAAGCTTTCTTT. The full variable domain, its missing parts supplied by reference TRBV19 and TRBJ1-1, is DGGITQSPKYLFRKEGQNVTLSCEQNLNHDAMYWYRQDPGQGLRLIYYSQIVNDFQKGDIAEGYSVSREKKESFPLTVTSAQKNPTAFYLCASRQRYGTEAFFGQGTRLTVV.

The V and J genes are TRBV18 and TRBJ2-1; 11 bases fit TRBD2. The CDR3 is 15 amino acids. The V and J ends lost 3 bases and 6 bases, in that order; junction bases with no gene match: 4. Germline lookup yields CDR1 KGHSH and CDR2 LQKENI. Here the CDR3 reads CASSPTSGVGNEQFF. The CDR3 bases are TGTGCCAGCTCACCGACTAGCGGGGTGGGCAATGAGCAGTTCTTC.

The rearrangement links TRBV5-1 to TRBJ2-5, with 7 bases aligning to TRBD2. The CDR3 has 16 amino acids. In germline, CDR1 is SGHRS, CDR2 YFSETQ. V shed 0 bases and J 5 bases; nucleotides not matched to a gene: 10. The CDR3 loop is CASSLVGAGVGETQYF. DNA for the CDR3: TGCGCCAGCAGCTTGGTGGGCGCGGGGGTAGGGGAGACCCAGTACTTC.

V usage is TRBV4-3 and J usage is TRBJ1-6, with a weak D call TRBD1 (5 bases). V lost 0 bases, J lost 9 bases, and 18 bases lay in between. Germline CDR1 reads LGHNA; CDR2 reads YSLEER. The CDR3 is made up of 17 amino acids. CDR3 residues: CASSQEAPGLSGSPLHF. The CDR3, as DNA: TGCGCCAGCAGCCAAGAAGCCCCGGGACTTTCGGGTTCACCCCTCCACTTT.

Written as DNA, the CDR3 is TGTGCCAGCAGTTACCCCGACAGTTCGAGAAACACCGGGGAGCTGTTTTTT. Translation: CASSYPDSSRNTGELFF. The chain employs TRBV6-2 or TRBV6-3 and TRBJ2-2, with D perhaps TRBD1 (5 bases). CDR1 and CDR2 (germline): MNHEY, SVGEGT. Trimming pared 2 bases from V and 2 bases from J, leaving 15 bases between. There are 17 residues in the CDR3.

The table lists this clone with a few counts. The CDR3 spells CASSERQGSGNTIYF. The CDR3 DNA sequence: TGTGCCAGCAGCGAGAGACAGGGGTCTGGAAACACCATATATTTT. The rearrangement links TRBV9 to TRBJ1-3; 8 bases are a match to TRBD1. The CDR3 length is 15 residues. With V trimmed by 3 bases and J by 1 base, 3 bases remained unmatched. Germline CDR1 SGDLS, CDR2 YYNGEE.

This clone has just a few counts. The gene calls are TRBV12-3 or TRBV12-4 and TRBJ2-2, with no clear D. Trimming took off 3 bases at V and 3 bases at J, with 5 bases between the two ends. The CDR3 consists of 13 residues. CDR3 amino acids: CASSFHYTGELFF. DNA of the CDR3: TGTGCCAGCAGTTTTCACTACACCGGGGAGCTGTTTTTT.

The gene calls are TRBV27 and TRBJ1-1; 7 bases map to TRBD1. The CDR3 covers 14 residues. The V and J ends lost 6 bases and 1 base, in that order; junction bases with no gene match: 5. Germline assignment: CDR1 MNHEY and CDR2 SMNVEV (reference sequence). CDR3 nucleotides: TGTGCCAGCAGCCTCGGACAGGCGAACACTGAAGCTTTCTTT. This encodes CASSLGQANTEAFF.

The chain couples TRBV19 to TRBJ1-2; 7 bases agree with TRBD1. The CDR3 runs to 14 residues. Germline lookup yields CDR1 LNHDA and CDR2 SQIVND (reference sequence). J gave up 4 bases and V 7 bases, and 9 bases lay outside the gene matches. CDR3 amino acids: CASNRQPGGYGYTF. The CDR3 bases are TGTGCCAGTAACCGACAGCCAGGGGGCTATGGCTACACCTTC.

The genes are TRBV9 and TRBJ2-1; 8 nucleotides match TRBD2. V was pared by 3 bases and J by 2 bases, with 4 bases of the junction left unmatched. This CDR3 has 15 residues. The germline gives CDR1 SGDLS, CDR2 YYNGEE. The CDR3 region is CASSAGSGAYNEQFF. The CDR3 DNA follows: TGTGCCAGCAGCGCCGGTAGCGGGGCCTACAATGAGCAGTTCTTC.

The V call is TRBV9, the J call TRBJ2-5, with 13 bases fitting TRBD2. The CDR3 runs 17 residues. J was trimmed by 2 bases and V by 0 bases; bases with no gene match: 4. The V gene's germline CDR1 is SGDLS and CDR2 YYNGEE. CDR3 sequence: CASSVGLTSGGQETQYF. The CDR3 region has the DNA TGTGCCAGCAGCGTAGGTTTGACTAGCGGGGGGCAAGAGACCCAGTACTTC.

The chain has TRBV5-1 and TRBJ1-2, with no clear D. This CDR3 region has 14 residues. The V and J ends lost 3 bases and 4 bases respectively, with 13 bases between them. Per germline, CDR1 SGHRS and CDR2 YFSETQ. As DNA, the CDR3 is TGCGCCAGCAGCTCCGACGACTCCTCCTATGGCTACACCTTC. Its translation is CASSSDDSSYGYTF.

This clone was detected only once. The J gene is TRBJ2-5, the V gene TRBV30; possible D gene TRBD1, 6 bases. Trimming shortened V by 4 bases and J by 0 bases, and 9 bases separated the two germline ends. CDR3 length equals 13 residues. CDR1 and CDR2 from the germline V gene are GTSNPN and SVGIG (reference sequence). The CDR3 loop is CAWTQGNQETQYF. DNA of the CDR3: TGTGCCTGGACCCAGGGGAACCAAGAGACCCAGTACTTC.

The chain recombines TRBV19 with TRBJ2-7; D might be TRBD1 (6 bases). V shed 1 base and J shed 3 bases, with 10 bases lying between them. CDR1 is LNHDA and CDR2 is SQIVND in the germline V gene (reference sequence). The CDR3 covers 14 residues. The CDR3 DNA reads as TGTGCCAGTAGTATAGGGGGGCGGAACTACGAGCAGTACTTC. Translating gives CASSIGGRNYEQYF.

The chain couples TRBV5-4 to TRBJ1-2, with 9 bases lining up with TRBD1. Germline loops: CDR1 SGHNT, CDR2 YYREEE (reference sequence). Trimming removed 2 bases from V and 6 bases from J; junction bases left unmatched: 8. The CDR3 loop spans 15 amino acids. CDR3 protein: CASSFARTGADGYTF. In nucleotides, the CDR3 is TGTGCCAGCAGCTTTGCCCGGACAGGGGCGGATGGCTACACCTTC.

The rearrangement joins TRBV3-1 (or the pseudogene TRBV3-2) to TRBJ1-2, with D perhaps TRBD1 (5 bases). The CDR3 is 15 amino acids. V was cut by 4 bases and J by 3 bases, with 15 bases left in between. CDR1 and CDR2 (germline): LGHDT, YNNKEL (reference sequence). CDR3 region: CASSRDRGGYYGYTF. Here the CDR3 DNA reads TGTGCCAGCAGCCGCGACCGCGGGGGGTACTATGGCTACACCTTC.

V usage is TRBV4-3 and J usage is TRBJ2-1; 9 bases agree with TRBD2. Looked up from germline, CDR1 is LGHNA and CDR2 is YSLEER. The trim removed 0 bases at V and 8 bases at J, leaving 5 bases unmatched. This CDR3 spans 15 amino acids. The CDR3 coding sequence is TGCGCCAGCAGCCAAGAAGTGCGGGGGGGCCATGAGCAGTTCTTC. It specifies CASSQEVRGGHEQFF.

This clone was counted only a few times. J is TRBJ2-3 and V is TRBV30, with D unresolved. There are 14 residues in the CDR3. Germline V gene lookup returns CDR1 GTSNPN and CDR2 SVGIG (reference sequence). Trimming pared 2 bases from V and 3 bases from J, leaving 12 bases between. The CDR3, as DNA: TGTGCCTGGAGTAGCACTACCTGGACAGATACGCAGTATTTT. Translation: CAWSSTTWTDTQYF. Filled out from reference TRBV30 and TRBJ2-3, the complete variable domain reads SQTIHQWPATLVQPVGSPLSLECTVEGTSNPNLYWYRQAAGRGLQLLFYSVGIGQISSEVPQNLSASRPQDRQFILSSKKLLLSDSGFYLCAWSSTTWTDTQYFGPGTRLTVL.

This rearrangement joins TRBV25-1 to TRBJ1-4, with D unresolved. Germline lookup yields CDR1 MGHDK and CDR2 SYGVNS. With 2 bases removed from V and 5 bases from J, the gap between germline ends came to 12 bases. This CDR3 comprises 15 residues. CDR3 sequence reads: CASSEAGRRNEKLFF. In nucleotides, the CDR3 is TGTGCCAGCAGTGAAGCAGGCAGGAGGAATGAAAAACTGTTTTTT.

The V gene is TRBV4-2, the J gene TRBJ1-2; D remains ambiguous. Trimming cost V 4 bases and J 4 bases, with 7 bases left between them. The CDR3 totals 12 residues. The germline CDR1 and CDR2 sequences are LGHNA and YNFKEQ. DNA of the CDR3: TGTGCCAGCAGCCTGACTGGCTATGGCTACACCTTC. Amino acid sequence: CASSLTGYGYTF.

The gene calls are TRBV30 and TRBJ1-6; a weak D match, TRBD1 (6 bases). The germline CDR1 and CDR2 sequences are GTSNPN and SVGIG (reference sequence). This CDR3 is built from 16 residues. The V end was cut by 2 bases, the J end by 8 bases, with 19 bases between. The DNA for the CDR3 is TGTGCCTGGAGTCCACCTCCAGGGGCAGGCCATTCACCCCTCCACTTT. As protein: CAWSPPPGAGHSPLHF.

The rearrangement links TRBV4-3 to TRBJ2-2; tentative D call: TRBD1 (5 bases). The CDR3 consists of 15 residues. In germline, CDR1 is LGHNA, CDR2 YSLEER. Trimming cost V 4 bases and J 5 bases, with 14 bases left between them. In DNA form, the CDR3 reads TGCGCCAGCAGCCCCCAGGGTAGAAAAACCGGGGAGCTGTTTTTT. Protein sequence: CASSPQGRKTGELFF.

CDR3 in amino acids: CASSPTGIANYGYTF. The CDR3 DNA follows: TGTGCCAGCAGTCCTACAGGGATCGCCAACTATGGCTACACCTTC. The genes are TRBV9 and TRBJ1-2; D is perhaps TRBD1 (6 bases). Trimming took off 5 bases at V and 2 bases at J, with 16 bases between the two ends. The germline V gene has CDR1 SGDLS and CDR2 YYNGEE. The length of the CDR3 is 15 residues.

The chain has TRBV5-1 and TRBJ1-1; weak D call: TRBD1 (5 bases). Germline lookup yields CDR1 SGHRS and CDR2 YFSETQ. V lost 0 bases and J lost 1, with 13 bases in between. The CDR3 runs 16 residues. The CDR3 here is CASSLGRGVGNTEAFF. In nucleotides, the CDR3 is TGCGCCAGCAGCTTGGGACGGGGGGTTGGGAACACTGAAGCTTTCTTT.

This clone has just a few counts. The J gene is TRBJ1-5, the V gene TRBV5-1; D perhaps matches TRBD1 (6 bases). The CDR3 consists of 18 residues. Trimming removed 0 bases at V and 4 bases at J, with 20 bases between. From germline, CDR1 is SGHRS and CDR2 YFSETQ. In DNA form, the CDR3 reads TGCGCCAGCAGCTTGGGATCTGTTAGCCAGGGGTATAATCAGCCCCAGCATTTT. This codes for CASSLGSVSQGYNQPQHF.

The chain joins TRBV30 to TRBJ1-1, with 9 bases fitting TRBD1. The CDR3 consists of 14 residues. Per germline, CDR1 GTSNPN and CDR2 SVGIG (reference sequence). V lost 0 bases, J lost 10 bases, and 9 bases stayed unmatched. The CDR3 bases are TGTGCCTGGAGTGTAGGCCGTTCGGGACAGGGAGCTTTCTTT. This encodes CAWSVGRSGQGAFF.

The chain couples TRBV6-1 to TRBJ1-6; no reliable D call. The CDR3 consists of 17 residues. Looked up from germline, CDR1 is MNHNS and CDR2 is SASEGT. Between the trimmed V and J ends, which lost 4 bases and 0 bases, there was a span of 13 bases. The CDR3 nucleotides are TGTGCCAGCAGTGTACTTCGGGGTAGCTCCTATAATTCACCCCTCCACTTT. Translating it yields CASSVLRGSSYNSPLHF.

V gene TRBV5-4 combines with J gene TRBJ2-7, with TRBD2 identical over 8 bases. CDR1 is SGHNT and CDR2 is YYREEE in the germline V gene (reference sequence). The CDR3 covers 15 residues. Germline trimming cut 4 bases from V and 0 bases from J; bases unmatched to any gene: 6. CDR3 bases: TGTGCCAGCAGCCCGGGAGGGGTATCCTCCTACGAGCAGTACTTC. Protein: CASSPGGVSSYEQYF.